The 14 T cell receptor beta chains reported below all come from one sample, sequenced in a study of radiotherapy plus CTLA-4 blockade in lung cancer. Data came from immunoSEQ multiplex PCR; TCRdb stores just in-frame clones and leaves some out. The table shows 25,000 to 30,000 clones, with about 77% occurring only once. The material sequenced was peripheral blood, taken from a patient treated with radiotherapy plus ipilimumab. The receptors come from a human donor with non-small cell lung cancer that progressed on radiotherapy plus ipilimumab.

This clone was picked up a small number of times. V is TRBV14 and J is TRBJ2-7, with 11 bases aligning to TRBD1. The junction had 3 bases not matched to a gene; V was cut back by 2 bases and J by 3 bases. Germline CDR1 and CDR2: SGHDN and FVKESK. This CDR3 is built from 15 residues. The DNA of the CDR3 is TGTGCCAGCAGCCAACGGGACAGGGGGGTCTACGAGCAGTACTTC. Residues: CASSQRDRGVYEQYF.

The chain carries TRBV4-1 and TRBJ1-5, with 10 bases matching TRBD1. Germline V gene data show CDR1 as MGHRA and CDR2 as YSYEKL. This CDR3 has 15 residues. V dropped 0 bases and J dropped 5; count of bases not matched to a gene: 1. CDR3 nucleotides: TGCGCCAGCAGCCAAGAGGGACAGGGGTATCAGCCCCAGCATTTT. The encoded protein is CASSQEGQGYQPQHF.

This clone was found once. The chain combines TRBV5-4 with TRBJ2-5, with D perhaps TRBD1 (6 bases). CDR1 is SGHNT, CDR2 YYREEE, per germline (reference sequence). The length of the CDR3 is 13 residues. V was shortened by 3 bases and J by 9 bases, with 15 bases between the two germline ends. In nucleotides, the CDR3 is TGTGCCAGCAGCTCGGACAGCCTAGGGGCCCAGTACTTC. It specifies CASSSDSLGAQYF.

This clone was detected only once. The rearrangement uses TRBV10-3 and TRBJ2-2; 9 bases align to TRBD1. Germline CDR1 is ENHRY and CDR2 is SYGVKD. This CDR3 comprises 16 residues. V shed 10 bases, J shed 6 bases, and the junction held 15 bases outside the gene matches. As DNA, the CDR3 is TGTGCCACCGCGGACCGGGACAGGGTATTATCCGGGGAGCTGTTTTTT. Encoded protein: CATADRDRVLSGELFF.

Concerning this clone itself: This same CDR3 is encoded by further DNA sequences in the sample. The V and J genes are TRBV2 and TRBJ2-1; TRBD2 matches at 11 bases. CDR1 and CDR2 from the germline V gene are SNHLY and FYNNEI. CDR3 length: 20 residues. With 6 bases clipped from V and 0 bases from J, the junction kept 16 bases outside the gene matches. DNA for the CDR3: TGTGCCAGCAGGAGGTCAAATAGCGGGGGGGCGGGTCTCTCCTACAATGAGCAGTTCTTC. This translates into CASRRSNSGGAGLSYNEQFF.

In DNA form, the CDR3 reads TGTGCCAGCAGTTTAGGGCAGGGACAAGAGGTAGATGAAAAACTGTTTTTT. It encodes CASSLGQGQEVDEKLFF. V usage is TRBV28 and J usage is TRBJ1-4, with D possibly being TRBD1 (6 bases). The CDR3 has 17 residues. V lost 2 bases and J lost 6, with 19 bases in between. CDR1 and CDR2 (germline): MDHEN, SYDVKM.

The V call is TRBV30, the J call TRBJ2-1; weak D call: TRBD1 (6 bases). The CDR3 is 15 amino acids. V dropped 0 bases and J dropped 9 bases, with 18 bases sitting between them. From germline, CDR1 is GTSNPN and CDR2 SVGIG (reference sequence). The CDR3 DNA sequence: TGTGCCTGGAGTGTTTCAGGGGCCCCCAAGGGTGAGCAGTTCTTC. The encoded protein is CAWSVSGAPKGEQFF. Looking up the rest from reference TRBV30 and TRBJ2-1 gives the full variable domain: SQTIHQWPATLVQPVGSPLSLECTVEGTSNPNLYWYRQAAGRGLQLLFYSVGIGQISSEVPQNLSASRPQDRQFILSSKKLLLSDSGFYLCAWSVSGAPKGEQFFGPGTRLTVL.

The chain has TRBV4-2 and TRBJ1-4, with no clear D. This CDR3 contains 16 residues. The germline V and J ends were trimmed by 0 bases and 0 bases, with 8 bases remaining between them. Germline CDR1 LGHNA, CDR2 YNFKEQ. The CDR3 sequence: CASSQEAFTTNEKLFF. CDR3 DNA: TGTGCCAGCAGCCAAGAGGCGTTTACAACTAATGAAAAACTGTTTTTT.

The chain carries TRBV7-8 and TRBJ2-7, with D possibly being TRBD1 (5 bases). CDR1 is SGHVS and CDR2 is FQNEAQ in the germline V gene. The length of the CDR3 is 16 residues. Trimming pared 1 base from V and 2 bases from J, leaving 15 bases between. The CDR3 DNA is TGTGCCAGCAGCTTAGGAGCAGGGCAGGAGACCTACGAGCAGTACTTC. Protein product: CASSLGAGQETYEQYF.

This clone showed up just a few times. The chain employs TRBV28 and TRBJ2-7; D not certain. This CDR3 has 16 residues. V lost 4 bases, J lost 3 bases, and 19 bases lay in between. Germline-derived CDR1 and CDR2 are MDHEN and SYDVKM. CDR3 in DNA: TGTGCCAGCAGTTCCAATTTACCCCTAGTACTCTACGAGCAGTACTTC. Its protein is CASSSNLPLVLYEQYF.

This sequence joins TRBV2 and TRBJ1-1; D gene unclear. Germline CDR1 reads SNHLY; CDR2 reads FYNNEI. The CDR3 has 15 amino acids. Trimming removed 6 bases from V and 0 bases from J, with 14 bases in between. The CDR3 DNA sequence: TGTGCCAGCAGCGCAATTCCGGTCATGAACACTGAAGCTTTCTTT. Translation: CASSAIPVMNTEAFF.

This chain connects TRBV4-1 to TRBJ2-3; 8 bases match TRBD1. CDR3 size: 18 residues. J gave up 2 bases and V 1 base, and 11 bases lay outside the gene matches. Germline V gene lookup returns CDR1 MGHRA and CDR2 YSYEKL. The CDR3 DNA is TGCGCCAGCAGCCAAGCAACCAGGGGGCCGAGGGTCACAGATACGCAGTATTTT. This sequence encodes CASSQATRGPRVTDTQYF.

V and J are TRBV11-3 and TRBJ2-1; D is possibly TRBD1 (5 bases). From germline, CDR1 is SGHNT and CDR2 YENEEA. This CDR3 is 15 amino acids long. The V gene lost 0 bases and the J gene lost 8 bases, with 14 bases spanning the gap. The CDR3 bases are TGTGCCAGCAGCTTAGATCACAGCAGGGCCCATGAGCAGTTCTTC. Its protein product is CASSLDHSRAHEQFF.

This chain links TRBV7-9 with TRBJ2-3; 7 nucleotides align to TRBD2. J was trimmed by 4 bases and V by 7 bases; bases with no gene match: 5. The germline V gene encodes CDR1 SEHNR and CDR2 FQNEAQ (reference sequence). The CDR3 is made up of 13 amino acids. CDR3 nucleotide sequence: TGTGCCAGCACGGGGAGGGGACCAGATACGCAGTATTTT. It specifies CASTGRGPDTQYF. Drawing the rest from reference TRBV7-9 and TRBJ2-3, the complete variable domain is DTGVSQNPRHKITKRGQNVTFRCDPISEHNRLYWYRQTLGQGPEFLTYFQNEAQLEKSRLLSDRFSAERPKGSFSTLEIQRTEQGDSAMYLCASTGRGPDTQYFGPGTRLTVL.